The 29 T cell receptor beta chains reported below all come from one sample, sequenced in a study of vaccination and CD4 T cells after COVID-19. These receptors have no identified antigens. An Oncomine TCR Beta short-read assay was used to sequence the DNA from cultured CD4+ T cells. TCRdb reanalysed the PCR reads using MiXCR and keeps one entry per CDR3 protein. The sample lists tens of thousands of distinct CDR3 sequences, roughly three fifths occurring once. As for treatment: roughly 10-day PBMC culture with coronavirus spike peptide pools or control peptides (ViraFEST assay). The input for sequencing was CD4+ T cells from blood, cultured in vitro, taken after SARS-CoV-2 vaccination. The source of these receptors is a human donor who received a COVID-19 vaccine.

This chain links TRBV19 with TRBJ1-1; a weak D match, TRBD1 (5 bases). Trimming took off 2 bases at V and 3 bases at J, with 19 bases between the two ends. This CDR3 comprises 17 residues. Germline loops: CDR1 LNHDA, CDR2 SQIVND (reference sequence). The CDR3, as DNA: TGTGCCAGTAGTATATTAGGAGGGCTATTGGGGGACACTGAAGCTTTCTTT. This sequence encodes CASSILGGLLGDTEAFF.

The chain combines TRBV21-1 with TRBJ2-7; TRBD1, the D gene given by the table, was not confirmed from the DNA. TRBV21-1 constitutes a pseudogene. The CDR3 is 15 amino acids. CDR3 bases: TGTGCCAGCAGCAAAAGGGGATACAGGGTCCACGAGCAGTACTTC. Amino acid sequence: CASSKRGYRVHEQYF.

This clonotype was picked up one time. The chain recombines TRBV21-1 with TRBJ2-7; the table calls TRBD2, which could not be checked here. TRBV21-1 is an annotated pseudogene. The CDR3 has 16 residues. The CDR3, as DNA: TGTGCCAGCAGTAATCCCCAGCGGGGGTACTCCTACGAGCAGTACTTC. Protein sequence: CASSNPQRGYSYEQYF.

The genes are TRBV5-1 and TRBJ2-1; D may match TRBD1 or TRBD2 (6 bases each). There are 16 residues in the CDR3. With 0 bases removed from V and 9 bases from J, the gap between germline ends came to 19 bases. Per the germline V gene, CDR1 is SGHRS and CDR2 is YFSETQ. CDR3 in amino acids: CASSLVGIPGGGEQFF. The CDR3 bases are TGCGCCAGCAGCTTGGTCGGGATTCCTGGAGGGGGTGAGCAGTTCTTC.

The chain is built from TRBV7-2 and TRBJ2-3; a weak D match, TRBD1 (5 bases). Trimming left V 2 bases short and J 6 bases short, with 12 bases between. Germline lookup yields CDR1 SGHTA and CDR2 FQGNSA. This CDR3 is 14 amino acids long. The DNA of the CDR3 is TGTGCCAGCAGCTTAATGGGGCTTACGGATACGCAGTATTTT. Translating gives CASSLMGLTDTQYF.

The rearrangement joins TRBV11-2 to TRBJ1-2; 8 bases map to TRBD1. The CDR3 spans 15 residues. Losses at the gene ends were 5 bases for V and 4 bases for J; bases not matched to a gene: 9. Germline CDR1 is SGHAT and CDR2 is FQNNGV. CDR3 sequence (DNA): TGTGCCAGCAGCCCAAACAGGGGGTTTCGCTATGGCTACACCTTC. Protein product: CASSPNRGFRYGYTF.

This chain uses TRBV7-2 with TRBJ1-4; D possibly corresponds to TRBD1 (6 bases). Per germline, CDR1 SGHTA and CDR2 FQGNSA. The length of the CDR3 is 15 residues. V was cut by 1 base and J by 4 bases, with 10 bases left in between. The CDR3 nucleotides are TGTGCCAGCAGCTTAGACGGGACATATAATGAAAAACTGTTTTTT. Translated, it gives CASSLDGTYNEKLFF.

The V gene is TRBV2, the J gene TRBJ1-1; 9 bases are a match to TRBD1. This CDR3 comprises 14 residues. CDR1 SNHLY and CDR2 FYNNEI come from the germline V gene. V dropped 4 bases and J dropped 8; count of bases not matched to a gene: 8. In DNA, the CDR3 is TGTGCCAGCAGTGGGGACAGGGCTCTGAAGGAAGCTTTCTTT. Translating gives CASSGDRALKEAFF.

This clonotype showed up just a few times. The chain has TRBV19 and TRBJ2-3, with TRBD2 as a possible D gene (7 bases). This CDR3 has 15 amino acids. Germline assignment: CDR1 LNHDA and CDR2 SQIVND (reference sequence). Trimming stripped 6 bases from V and 0 bases from J, with 13 bases between. CDR3 bases: TGTGCCAGTAGGGGGGCGGGAGTCAGCACAGATACGCAGTATTTT. Protein: CASRGAGVSTDTQYF.

The chain joins TRBV7-2 to TRBJ2-7; TRBD1 might be the D (6 bases). Trimming removed 3 bases from V and 7 bases from J, with 13 bases in between. Germline assignment: CDR1 SGHTA and CDR2 FQGNSA. This CDR3 is built from 13 residues. DNA for the CDR3: TGTGCCAGCAGCTTCGGTCCCACAGGGGAGCAGTACTTC. Translating it yields CASSFGPTGEQYF. The variable domain in full, completed from reference TRBV7-2 and TRBJ2-7, reads GAGVSQSPSNKVTEKGKDVELRCDPISGHTALYWYRQSLGQGLEFLIYFQGNSAPDKSGLPSDRFSAERTGGSVSTLTIQRTQQEDSAVYLCASSFGPTGEQYFGPGTRLTVT.

J is TRBJ1-5 and V is TRBV7-9; D may be TRBD1 (5 bases). This CDR3 contains 11 residues. CDR1 and CDR2 (germline): SEHNR, FQNEAQ (reference sequence). V lost 3 bases, J lost 12 bases, and 9 bases lay in between. CDR3 DNA sequence: TGTGCCAGCAGCTTCCGGGGCCGCCAGCATTTT. Its translation is CASSFRGRQHF.

The chain uses TRBV6-1 and TRBJ1-2; no clear D. This CDR3 has 16 amino acids. Trimming removed 5 bases from V and 4 bases from J, with 20 bases in between. Germline CDR1 MNHNS, CDR2 SASEGT. The CDR3 DNA sequence: TGTGCCAGCAGTACCAGCGAGGCCCCGATCTCCTATGGCTACACCTTC. Protein sequence: CASSTSEAPISYGYTF.

The chain recombines TRBV6-2 or TRBV6-3 with TRBJ1-5; TRBD1 aligns across 7 bases. The CDR3 covers 20 residues. Germline lookup yields CDR1 MNHEY and CDR2 SVGEGT. V was clipped by 5 bases and J by 2 bases; unmatched bases: 21. The CDR3 region has the DNA TGTGCCAGCAGTCTAAGGGTGGACAGGAATGAAAGGGATGGCAATCAGCCCCAGCATTTT. It specifies CASSLRVDRNERDGNQPQHF.

This sequence joins TRBV12-3 or TRBV12-4 and TRBJ2-3, with 9 bases that match TRBD2. After removal of 3 bases from V and 11 bases from J, the junction contained 9 bases not matched to a gene. CDR3 length: 14 amino acids. DNA of the CDR3: TGTGCCAGCAGTTTGCTAGCGGGGCCCGGGGGGCAGTATTTT. Its translation: CASSLLAGPGGQYF.

The rearrangement joins TRBV6-1 to TRBJ1-1, with D hard to call. Germline V lookup: CDR1 MNHNS, CDR2 SASEGT. The V and J ends lost 5 bases and 9 bases respectively, with 22 bases between them. The length of the CDR3 is 15 residues. Here the CDR3 DNA reads TGTGCCAGCAGTAGTAGTACGGGTTTGGGTAATAAAGCTTTCTTT. As protein: CASSSSTGLGNKAFF.

This rearrangement joins TRBV10-2 to TRBJ2-2, with TRBD2 identical over 7 bases. The CDR3 is made up of 15 amino acids. CDR1 is WSHSY, CDR2 SAAADI, per germline. Germline trimming cut 6 bases from V and 0 bases from J; bases unmatched to any gene: 4. CDR3 loop: CASSAGLANTGELFF. The CDR3 coding sequence is TGCGCCAGCAGCGCCGGACTAGCGAACACCGGGGAGCTGTTTTTT.

The rearrangement joins TRBV20-1 to TRBJ2-1; tentatively, D is TRBD2 (7 bases). The germline V gene encodes CDR1 DFQATT and CDR2 SNEGSKA (reference sequence). Trimming removed 4 bases at V and 7 bases at J, with 20 bases between. This CDR3 region has 15 residues. In DNA form, the CDR3 reads TGCAGTGCTACCCTGGGGGGGGCCGGTGGGAATGAGCAGTTCTTC. Translation: CSATLGGAGGNEQFF.

J is TRBJ1-5 and V is TRBV20-1; 9 bases are shared with TRBD1. Germline-derived CDR1 and CDR2 are DFQATT and SNEGSKA (reference sequence). There are 16 residues in the CDR3. The ends lost 4 bases at V and 4 bases at J; junction bases unmatched: 11. The CDR3 sequence: CSATDRGGEQNQPQHF. CDR3 nucleotide sequence: TGCAGTGCTACGGACAGGGGAGGTGAGCAGAATCAGCCCCAGCATTTT.

This clonotype occurred once. The chain joins TRBV20-1 to TRBJ2-3; possible D gene TRBD2, 6 bases. The CDR3 consists of 14 residues. The V end lost 3 bases, the J end lost 5 bases, and 15 bases lay between the germline ends. The germline CDR1 and CDR2 sequences are DFQATT and SNEGSKA (reference sequence). The CDR3: CSARKYGGGDTQYF. The CDR3 DNA sequence: TGCAGTGCTAGGAAGTACGGGGGAGGAGATACGCAGTATTTT.

This rearrangement joins TRBV19 to TRBJ2-7; 9 bases line up with TRBD1. The V and J ends lost 5 bases and 0 bases, in that order; junction bases with no gene match: 14. This CDR3 has 18 amino acids. CDR1 LNHDA and CDR2 SQIVND come from the germline V gene (reference sequence). DNA for the CDR3: TGTGCCAGTAGTTCCATCCCGGGACAGGGTAGAAGCTCCTACGAGCAGTACTTC. This gives the protein CASSSIPGQGRSSYEQYF. Based on the CDR3 plus reference TRBV19 and TRBJ2-7, the full variable domain is DGGITQSPKYLFRKEGQNVTLSCEQNLNHDAMYWYRQDPGQGLRLIYYSQIVNDFQKGDIAEGYSVSREKKESFPLTVTSAQKNPTAFYLCASSSIPGQGRSSYEQYFGPGTRLTVT.

This clonotype was observed a handful of times. The chain is built from TRBV3-1 and TRBJ1-2; 7 bases are shared with TRBD1. V was pared by 5 bases and J by 3 bases, with 6 bases of the junction left unmatched. Germline assignment: CDR1 LGHDT and CDR2 YNNKEL (reference sequence). The CDR3 sequence is 14 residues long. CDR3 sequence: CASSLQGRDYGYTF. CDR3 nucleotide sequence: TGTGCCAGCAGCTTACAGGGGAGAGACTATGGCTACACCTTC.

This clonotype was seen a single time. Written as DNA, the CDR3 is TGTGCCAGCAGCTTAGGCTGGTACGAGCAGTACTTC. Translated, it gives CASSLGWYEQYF. The V call is TRBV11-3, the J call TRBJ2-7, with no clear D. The CDR3 extends over 12 amino acids. Trimming took off 1 base at V and 4 bases at J, with 5 bases between the two ends. The germline gives CDR1 SGHNT, CDR2 YENEEA.

The chain uses TRBV20-1 and TRBJ2-3; 7 nucleotides match TRBD2. CDR3 size: 16 residues. Germline loops: CDR1 DFQATT, CDR2 SNEGSKA (reference sequence). With 3 bases clipped from V and 1 base from J, the junction kept 10 bases outside the gene matches. The CDR3 sequence is CSASLGVAGGTDTQYF. The CDR3 bases are TGCAGTGCTAGCCTAGGGGTAGCGGGTGGCACAGATACGCAGTATTTT.

The CDR3 region has the DNA TGTGCCAGCTCACCCGGGTCCGGGACGGCTAATTCACCCCTCCACTTT. It translates to CASSPGSGTANSPLHF. V gene TRBV18 combines with J gene TRBJ1-6; maybe TRBD1 (5 bases). The ends were cut back, 3 bases at V and 6 bases at J, with 15 bases in the middle. The CDR3 extends over 16 amino acids. The germline V gene has CDR1 KGHSH and CDR2 LQKENI.

This clonotype showed up just a few times. CDR3 sequence: CASSLRERGTGELFF. In DNA form, the CDR3 reads TGTGCCAGCAGCCTCCGGGAACGCGGCACCGGGGAGCTGTTTTTT. This sequence joins TRBV7-8 and TRBJ2-2; maybe TRBD2 (5 bases). The CDR3 spans 15 residues. The germline CDR1 and CDR2 sequences are SGHVS and FQNEAQ. V dropped 5 bases and J dropped 4 bases, with 14 bases sitting between them.

The chain has TRBV20-1 and TRBJ1-5, with a weak D call TRBD1 (5 bases). The V gene's germline CDR1 is DFQATT and CDR2 SNEGSKA (reference sequence). V was trimmed by 1 base and J by 7 bases, leaving 11 bases between them. The CDR3 has 13 residues. CDR3 sequence reads: CSARAGEGQPQHF. The CDR3 DNA reads TGCAGTGCTAGAGCGGGTGAGGGGCAGCCCCAGCATTTT.

This clonotype is categorized as large. The chain has TRBV7-3 and TRBJ2-5; 11 bases fit TRBD2. This CDR3 is 15 amino acids long. After removal of 3 bases from V and 5 bases from J, the junction contained 5 bases not matched to a gene. CDR1 is SGHTA, CDR2 FQGTGA, per germline. The CDR3, as DNA: TGTGCCAGCAGCTTCATAGCGGGGGGGCCCGAGACCCAGTACTTC. This translates into CASSFIAGGPETQYF.

The J gene is TRBJ1-3, the V gene TRBV10-3; D is undetermined. Germline CDR1 ENHRY, CDR2 SYGVKD. CDR3 size: 14 residues. Trimming stripped 8 bases from V and 0 bases from J, with 11 bases between. CDR3 nucleotide sequence: TGTGCCATCGCCCGGGGAGACTCTGGAAACACCATATATTTT. As protein: CAIARGDSGNTIYF.

This chain connects TRBV7-9 to TRBJ1-2; 7 nucleotides align to TRBD1. V lost 4 bases, J lost 1 base, and 18 bases stayed unmatched. CDR1 SEHNR and CDR2 FQNEAQ come from the germline V gene (reference sequence). The CDR3 is 19 amino acids. CDR3 in DNA: TGTGCCAGCAGCTCTCTTACCCGGACAGGCGCGCTTTTTAACTATGGCTACACCTTC. Amino acid sequence: CASSSLTRTGALFNYGYTF.